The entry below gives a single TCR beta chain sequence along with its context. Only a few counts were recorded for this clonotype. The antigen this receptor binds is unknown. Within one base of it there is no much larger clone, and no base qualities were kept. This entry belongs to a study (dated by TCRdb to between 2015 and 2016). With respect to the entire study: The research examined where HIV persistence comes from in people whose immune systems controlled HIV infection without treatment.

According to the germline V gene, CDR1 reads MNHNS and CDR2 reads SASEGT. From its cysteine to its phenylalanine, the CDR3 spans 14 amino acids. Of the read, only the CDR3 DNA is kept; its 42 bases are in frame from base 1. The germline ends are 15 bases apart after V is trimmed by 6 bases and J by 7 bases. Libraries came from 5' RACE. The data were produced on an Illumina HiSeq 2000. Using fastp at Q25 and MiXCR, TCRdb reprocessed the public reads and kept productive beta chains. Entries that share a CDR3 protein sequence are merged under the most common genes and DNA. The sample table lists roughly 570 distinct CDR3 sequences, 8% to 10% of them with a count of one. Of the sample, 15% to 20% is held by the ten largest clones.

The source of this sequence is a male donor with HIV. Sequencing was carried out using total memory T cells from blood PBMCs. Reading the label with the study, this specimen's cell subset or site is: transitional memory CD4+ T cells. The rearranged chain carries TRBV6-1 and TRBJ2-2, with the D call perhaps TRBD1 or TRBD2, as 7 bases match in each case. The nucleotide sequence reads TGTGCCAGCAGAGTACAGGGGAGGGTCGGGGAGCTGTTTTTT. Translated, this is CASRVQGRVGELFF.